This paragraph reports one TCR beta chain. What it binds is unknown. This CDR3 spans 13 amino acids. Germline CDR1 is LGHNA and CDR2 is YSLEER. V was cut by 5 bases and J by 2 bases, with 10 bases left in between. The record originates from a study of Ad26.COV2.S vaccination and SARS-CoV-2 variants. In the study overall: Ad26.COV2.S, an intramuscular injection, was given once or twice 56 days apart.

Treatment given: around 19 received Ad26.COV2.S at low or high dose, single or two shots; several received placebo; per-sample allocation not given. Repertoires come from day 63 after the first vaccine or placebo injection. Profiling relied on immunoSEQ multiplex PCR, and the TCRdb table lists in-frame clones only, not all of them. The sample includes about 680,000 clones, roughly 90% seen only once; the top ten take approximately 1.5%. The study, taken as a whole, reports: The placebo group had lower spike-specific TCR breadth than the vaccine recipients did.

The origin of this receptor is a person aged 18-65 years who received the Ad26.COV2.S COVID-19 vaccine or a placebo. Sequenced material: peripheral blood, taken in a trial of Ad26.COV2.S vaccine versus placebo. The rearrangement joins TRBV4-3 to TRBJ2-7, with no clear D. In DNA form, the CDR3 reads TGCGCCAGCAGCTCCAGCTTGGCCTACGAGCAGTACTTC. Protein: CASSSSLAYEQYF.